Each of the 4 T cell receptor beta chains below was sequenced from the same sample in a study of T-cell reconstitution after alpha-beta-depleted transplantation in children. Library preparation (for TCRbeta) was performed with unique molecular identifiers. TCRdb reprocessed the PCR reads via MiXCR and lists one record per CDR3 protein. The sample comprises about 610,000 distinct CDR3 sequences, approximately 10% of which are singletons, and roughly 4% rests with the top ten. The material sequenced was PBMCs from the stem cell graft donor, taken from the stem cell graft. The receptors were gathered from a human donor who donated a stem cell graft to a child with acute myeloid leukemia.

This clonotype was found a few times. The V gene is TRBV20-1, the J gene TRBJ2-1; 8 bases align to TRBD2. Germline loops: CDR1 DFQATT, CDR2 SNEGSKA (reference sequence). The CDR3 spans 12 residues. With V trimmed by 5 bases and J by 7 bases, 4 bases remained unmatched. Here the CDR3 reads CSAWTSRNEQFF. CDR3 coding DNA: TGCAGTGCTTGGACTAGCAGAAATGAGCAGTTCTTC.

The chain links TRBV7-6 to TRBJ2-7; possibly TRBD1 or TRBD2 for D (5 bases each). V shed 6 bases and J shed 4 bases, with 13 bases lying between them. The CDR3 extends over 13 amino acids. The V gene's germline CDR1 is SGHVS and CDR2 FNYEAQ. CDR3 region: CASSNYEGYEQYF. The CDR3 coding sequence is TGTGCCAGCAGTAACTACGAGGGGTACGAGCAGTACTTC.

The chain employs TRBV9 and TRBJ1-1; no clear D gene. The CDR3 totals 15 residues. Germline assignment: CDR1 SGDLS and CDR2 YYNGEE. With 0 bases removed from V and 3 bases from J, the gap between germline ends came to 12 bases. CDR3 loop: CASSVVNSGDTEAFF. The CDR3 nucleotides read TGTGCCAGCAGCGTAGTAAACAGTGGGGACACTGAAGCTTTCTTT.

This clonotype was found many times. The V call is TRBV12-3 or TRBV12-4, the J call TRBJ2-7; no definite D call. The CDR3 is 11 amino acids. V lost 5 bases and J lost 7, with 9 bases in between. CDR3 bases: TGTGCCAGCAGTGGCCCCAGGGAGCAGTACTTC. Amino acid sequence: CASSGPREQYF.